One and the same sample provided the 31 T cell receptor beta chains below, sequenced in a study of cytomegalovirus exposure and HLA in healthy donors. PCR primers comprised 60 Vbeta and 13 Jbeta primers. TCRdb's copy holds only in-frame clones and misses some; the assay was immunoSEQ multiplex PCR. The sample lists 95,000 to 100,000 clones; about 77% were seen once. Sequenced input: PBMCs. The receptors shown here come from a man aged 35 to 55 in good health and CMV-seronegative.

There are a few counts of this clone. This chain uses TRBV6-1 with TRBJ1-5; D possibly corresponds to TRBD1 (5 bases). Germline values: CDR1 MNHNS, CDR2 SASEGT. V lost 8 bases and J lost 3, with 11 bases in between. The CDR3 is 13 amino acids. The CDR3: CASGFGANQPQHF. CDR3 DNA sequence: TGTGCCAGCGGCTTTGGGGCCAATCAGCCCCAGCATTTT.

This clone was counted only a few times. This chain uses TRBV6-1 with TRBJ2-7; D perhaps matches TRBD2 (5 bases). Between the trimmed V and J ends, which lost 1 base and 0 bases, there was a span of 10 bases. There are 15 residues in the CDR3. Germline CDR1 MNHNS, CDR2 SASEGT. The CDR3 loop reads CASSEVSGSSYEQYF. The CDR3, as DNA: TGTGCCAGCAGTGAAGTAAGCGGAAGCTCCTACGAGCAGTACTTC.

There are a few counts of this clone. The chain joins TRBV29-1 to TRBJ1-1, with no clear D. The CDR3 length is 13 residues. Trimming left V 4 bases short and J 4 bases short, with 13 bases between. Germline CDR1 SQVTM, CDR2 ANQGSEA. The CDR3 loop reads CSVGGRSLTEAFF. The CDR3 DNA is TGCAGCGTTGGCGGCCGCTCACTCACTGAAGCTTTCTTT. The variable domain in full, completed from reference TRBV29-1 and TRBJ1-1, reads SAVISQKPSRDICQRGTSLTIQCQVDSQVTMMFWYRQQPGQSLTLIATANQGSEATYESGFVIDKFPISRPNLTFSTLTVSNMSPEDSSIYLCSVGGRSLTEAFFGQGTRLTVV.

This clone has more than one count but fewer than ten. The chain has TRBV30 and TRBJ1-2; TRBD1 aligns across 7 bases. The trim removed 3 bases at V and 3 bases at J, leaving 7 bases unmatched. CDR1 is GTSNPN, CDR2 SVGIG, per germline (reference sequence). The CDR3 consists of 14 residues. The CDR3 DNA sequence: TGTGCCTGGAGAGGGGACAGCCTGGACTATGGCTACACCTTC. Translated: CAWRGDSLDYGYTF.

This clone showed up just a few times. The V and J genes are TRBV2 and TRBJ1-4; D is possibly TRBD1 (5 bases). The germline CDR1 and CDR2 sequences are SNHLY and FYNNEI. There are 15 residues in the CDR3. Trimming removed 1 base from V and 5 bases from J, with 11 bases in between. In nucleotides, the CDR3 is TGTGCCAGCAGTGAAGGGGGTCAGGGAAATGAAAAACTGTTTTTT. Protein product: CASSEGGQGNEKLFF. Complete variable domain (other parts from reference TRBV2 and TRBJ1-4): EPEVTQTPSHQVTQMGQEVILRCVPISNHLYFYWYRQILGQKVEFLVSFYNNEISEKSEIFDDQFSVERPDGSNFTLKIRSTKLEDSAMYFCASSEGGQGNEKLFFGSGTQLSVL.

This clone appeared a single time. The chain combines TRBV27 with TRBJ2-3, with TRBD2 matching 9 bases. The CDR3 totals 15 residues. The germline gives CDR1 MNHEY, CDR2 SMNVEV (reference sequence). V lost 3 bases and J lost 1; bases outside the gene matches: 2. DNA of the CDR3: TGTGCCAGCAGTTTTTTAGCGGGGGGCACAGATACGCAGTATTTT. Translation gives CASSFLAGGTDTQYF.

The chain couples TRBV14 to TRBJ2-7, with TRBD1 matching 9 bases. CDR3 length equals 14 residues. V gave up 6 bases and J gave up 6 bases; unmatched junction bases: 9. Germline loops: CDR1 SGHDN, CDR2 FVKESK. CDR3 residues: CASRGQGGRLEQYF. The CDR3 coding sequence is TGTGCCAGCAGGGGACAGGGAGGGCGTCTCGAGCAGTACTTC.

This clone was counted a single time. The junction departs from germline at one end; a sequencing error may be responsible. The rearrangement uses TRBV7-9 and TRBJ2-7; D is unresolved. The CDR3 totals 12 residues. In germline, CDR1 is SEHNR, CDR2 FQNEAQ (reference sequence). The CDR3, as DNA: TGTGCCAGCAGCTTAGTTGTGCAGGCCCTGCACTTC. It encodes CASSLVVQALHF.

This rearrangement joins TRBV28 to TRBJ2-7, with 7 nucleotides matching TRBD1. Looked up from germline, CDR1 is MDHEN and CDR2 is SYDVKM. Unmatched junction bases numbered 12, after V lost 5 bases and J lost 5 bases. The CDR3 consists of 15 residues. The CDR3 DNA reads TGTGCCAGCAGTGTCTCGACAGGGTTTTCCAACGAGCAGTACTTC. Translation gives CASSVSTGFSNEQYF.

The chain couples TRBV5-1 to TRBJ1-2; 10 bases agree with TRBD1. Germline V gene lookup returns CDR1 SGHRS and CDR2 YFSETQ. J gave up 2 bases and V 0 bases, and 10 bases lay outside the gene matches. The CDR3 spans 18 residues. CDR3 sequence: CASSLAISGQGLNYGYTF. The CDR3 nucleotides read TGCGCCAGCAGCTTGGCGATTTCGGGACAGGGGTTAAACTATGGCTACACCTTC.

The chain links TRBV19 to TRBJ1-6; 10 positions agree with TRBD1. The CDR3 extends over 15 amino acids. Per germline, CDR1 LNHDA and CDR2 SQIVND (reference sequence). Trimming took 5 bases from V and 10 from J; bases not matched to a gene: 8. CDR3: CASSSSGTGVSPLHF. DNA of the CDR3: TGTGCCAGTAGTTCCTCCGGGACAGGGGTCTCACCCCTCCACTTT. Complete variable domain (other parts from reference TRBV19 and TRBJ1-6): DGGITQSPKYLFRKEGQNVTLSCEQNLNHDAMYWYRQDPGQGLRLIYYSQIVNDFQKGDIAEGYSVSREKKESFPLTVTSAQKNPTAFYLCASSSSGTGVSPLHFGNGTRLTVT.

This clone was seen more than once but under ten times. The rearrangement joins TRBV25-1 to TRBJ2-2; D unresolved. Germline V gene data show CDR1 as MGHDK and CDR2 as SYGVNS. The V gene lost 4 bases and the J gene lost 2 bases, with 11 bases spanning the gap. The CDR3 contains 15 residues. CDR3 protein: CASSVWQANTGELFF. In DNA form, the CDR3 reads TGTGCCAGCAGTGTTTGGCAGGCAAACACCGGGGAGCTGTTTTTT.

The V call is TRBV5-6, the J call TRBJ2-7, with 9 bases that match TRBD1. The germline CDR1 and CDR2 sequences are SGHDT and YYEEEE. The CDR3 is made up of 14 amino acids. With 4 bases clipped from V and 0 bases from J, the junction kept 2 bases outside the gene matches. CDR3 sequence: CASSGDRVSYEQYF. The CDR3, as DNA: TGTGCCAGCAGCGGGGACAGGGTCTCCTACGAGCAGTACTTC.

V gene TRBV18 combines with J gene TRBJ1-2; a possible D gene is TRBD1 (5 bases). Trimming cost V 8 bases and J 3 bases, with 28 bases left between them. The length of the CDR3 is 18 residues. Looked up from germline, CDR1 is KGHSH and CDR2 is LQKENI. As DNA, the CDR3 is TGTGCCAGCAAGGAGGGGTCAGCACAAGCCTTTGCCCACTATGGCTACACCTTC. As protein: CASKEGSAQAFAHYGYTF.

The chain employs TRBV5-4 and TRBJ2-3, with D tentatively TRBD2 (7 bases). The CDR3 runs to 15 residues. The V end lost 0 bases, the J end lost 2 bases, and 10 bases lay between the germline ends. The germline V gene has CDR1 SGHNT and CDR2 YYREEE (reference sequence). The CDR3 sequence is CASSLVAGATDTQYF. CDR3 sequence (DNA): TGTGCCAGCAGCTTGGTGGCGGGGGCCACAGATACGCAGTATTTT. Based on the CDR3 plus reference TRBV5-4 and TRBJ2-3, the full variable domain is ETGVTQSPTHLIKTRGQQVTLRCSSQSGHNTVSWYQQALGQGPQFIFQYYREEENGRGNFPPRFSGLQFPNYSSELNVNALELDDSALYLCASSLVAGATDTQYFGPGTRLTVL.

V usage is TRBV6-6 and J usage is TRBJ2-2, with TRBD2 matching 7 bases. Germline-derived CDR1 and CDR2 are MNHNY and SVGAGI (reference sequence). The ends lost 0 bases at V and 4 bases at J; junction bases unmatched: 5. CDR3 size: 16 residues. The CDR3 region has the DNA TGTGCCAGCAGTTACTCGACGGCGGGGGTCACCGGGGAGCTGTTTTTT. Translated, it gives CASSYSTAGVTGELFF.

V gene TRBV7-9 combines with J gene TRBJ1-2, with D tentatively TRBD1 (5 bases). CDR1 SEHNR and CDR2 FQNEAQ come from the germline V gene (reference sequence). Trimming removed 5 bases from V and 1 base from J, with 20 bases in between. This CDR3 is 17 amino acids long. CDR3 region: CASSTFISGLDNYGYTF. CDR3 coding DNA: TGTGCCAGCAGCACATTCATATCAGGGCTTGATAACTATGGCTACACCTTC.

The chain has TRBV2 and TRBJ1-1; 12 bases are shared with TRBD1. Trimming cost V 5 bases and J 4 bases; bases outside gene matches: 5. Germline CDR1 is SNHLY and CDR2 is FYNNEI. This CDR3 contains 15 residues. CDR3 protein: CASSMGQGAITEAFF. CDR3 DNA: TGTGCCAGCAGTATGGGACAGGGGGCGATCACTGAAGCTTTCTTT.

The V gene is TRBV19, the J gene TRBJ2-2, with TRBD2 matching 13 bases. Per the germline V gene, CDR1 is LNHDA and CDR2 is SQIVND (reference sequence). The J segment lost 5 bases and the V segment lost 9 bases, leaving 3 bases of the junction unmatched. The CDR3 has 14 amino acids. CDR3 protein: CASGLAGETGELFF. In DNA form, the CDR3 reads TGTGCCAGCGGACTAGCGGGAGAGACCGGGGAGCTGTTTTTT.

CDR3 bases: TGTGCCAGCTCCCGGACGGCGGGCGACTATGGCTACACCTTC. This sequence encodes CASSRTAGDYGYTF. The V call is TRBV6-6, the J call TRBJ1-2; no reliable D call. CDR1 and CDR2 from the germline V gene are MNHNY and SVGAGI (reference sequence). The CDR3 consists of 14 residues. The V end lost 8 bases, the J end lost 3 bases, and 16 bases lay between the germline ends.

This chain connects TRBV5-1 to TRBJ2-1; D perhaps matches TRBD1 (6 bases). The V and J ends lost 0 bases and 9 bases respectively, with 19 bases between them. The CDR3 runs to 16 residues. Germline V gene sequence: CDR1 SGHRS, CDR2 YFSETQ. CDR3 region: CASSLAVSEQGGEQFF. The CDR3 DNA reads TGCGCCAGCAGCTTGGCCGTATCAGAACAGGGCGGTGAGCAGTTCTTC.

The V and J genes are TRBV6-1 and TRBJ1-1, with D unresolved. Per germline, CDR1 MNHNS and CDR2 SASEGT. Trimming left V 7 bases short and J 0 bases short, with 9 bases between. The CDR3 is made up of 13 amino acids. This CDR3 reads CASKERVNTEAFF. The CDR3 bases are TGTGCCAGCAAGGAGAGGGTGAACACTGAAGCTTTCTTT.

This clone was observed a few times. The V and J genes are TRBV10-3 and TRBJ2-2; 13 bases match TRBD2. CDR3 length equals 15 residues. Trimming took 6 bases from V and 3 from J; bases not matched to a gene: 1. Germline CDR1 ENHRY, CDR2 SYGVKD. The DNA of the CDR3 is TGTGCCATCAGAGGGACTAGCGGGGACACCGGGGAGCTGTTTTTT. Encoded protein: CAIRGTSGDTGELFF.

This chain links TRBV2 with TRBJ2-7; TRBD1 matches 10 bases. The CDR3 length is 15 residues. Per the germline V gene, CDR1 is SNHLY and CDR2 is FYNNEI. J lost 6 bases, V lost 4 bases, and 9 bases had no gene match. The CDR3 DNA follows: TGTGCCAGCAGTGCCCCCGGGACAGGGGTCCGCGAGCAGTACTTC. This encodes CASSAPGTGVREQYF.

A few counts support this clone. The rearrangement links TRBV7-9 to TRBJ1-2; a weak D match, TRBD1 (6 bases). Trimming left V 4 bases short and J 2 bases short, with 14 bases between. Per germline, CDR1 SEHNR and CDR2 FQNEAQ (reference sequence). This CDR3 is 15 amino acids long. The chain's CDR3 is CASSSGQLLNYGYTF. CDR3 DNA sequence: TGTGCCAGCAGCTCCGGACAGCTTCTCAACTATGGCTACACCTTC.

J is TRBJ1-2 and V is TRBV11-2; 9 bases fit TRBD1. The V and J ends lost 4 bases and 2 bases, in that order; junction bases with no gene match: 5. This CDR3 region has 15 residues. Per germline, CDR1 SGHAT and CDR2 FQNNGV. CDR3 in amino acids: CASSSRQGGNYGYTF. CDR3 sequence (DNA): TGTGCCAGCAGCTCGAGACAGGGGGGGAACTATGGCTACACCTTC.

The chain recombines TRBV30 with TRBJ2-7; 10 nucleotides match TRBD2. V lost 3 bases to trimming and J lost 2 bases; unmatched junction nucleotides: 4. This CDR3 comprises 14 residues. CDR1 and CDR2 (germline): GTSNPN, SVGIG (reference sequence). CDR3 in amino acids: CAWRTSGAPYEQYF. DNA of the CDR3: TGTGCCTGGAGAACTAGCGGGGCCCCCTACGAGCAGTACTTC.

V is TRBV5-4 and J is TRBJ1-2; the match to TRBD1 covers 8 bases. This CDR3 is 13 amino acids long. Trimming at V came to 2 bases and at J to 9 bases, leaving 6 bases not matched to a gene. Germline V lookup: CDR1 SGHNT, CDR2 YYREEE (reference sequence). CDR3 sequence reads: CASSLGQGVRYTF. CDR3 in DNA: TGTGCCAGCAGCTTAGGACAGGGTGTGCGCTACACCTTC.

The chain links TRBV30 to TRBJ1-3; 7 bases match TRBD1. The CDR3 extends over 14 amino acids. Germline CDR1 is GTSNPN and CDR2 is SVGIG (reference sequence). V lost 3 bases and J lost 1; bases outside the gene matches: 3. In nucleotides, the CDR3 is TGTGCCTGGAGGACGGACAGGTCTGGAAACACCATATATTTT. Amino acids: CAWRTDRSGNTIYF.

The rearrangement joins TRBV6-1 to TRBJ2-1; TRBD1 matches at 8 bases. The CDR3 covers 15 residues. The junction had 9 bases not matched to a gene; V was cut back by 3 bases and J by 8 bases. Germline CDR1 is MNHNS and CDR2 is SASEGT. CDR3 sequence reads: CASSDQPTGEHEQFF. CDR3 coding DNA: TGTGCCAGCAGTGACCAACCGACAGGGGAACATGAGCAGTTCTTC.

This clone has only one observation. The chain combines TRBV5-4 with TRBJ2-3; no definite D call. The germline V gene has CDR1 SGHNT and CDR2 YYREEE (reference sequence). The CDR3 has 13 residues. V lost 4 bases, J lost 3 bases, and 9 bases lay in between. DNA of the CDR3: TGTGCCAGCAGCCAAATTCCAACAGATACGCAGTATTTT. Its translation is CASSQIPTDTQYF.